This T cell receptor beta chain was sequenced in a study of T cell responses to AZD1222 COVID-19 vaccine. Points from the study as a whole: Receipt of two AZD1222 doses was followed by a rise in Spike-specific TCR breadth and depth. The repertoires were collected only after the peak T cell response.

Details on this clone: The antigen is not known.

Sequenced by immunoSEQ multiplex PCR; TCRdb stores in-frame clones only, minus some. In the table there are about 120,000 clones, 87% of which are singletons. The sequence was collected from an adult who received the AZD1222 COVID-19 vaccine. The source material was peripheral blood, sampled 28 days after the second AZD1222 dose.

The CDR3 coding sequence is TGCGCCAGCAGTCAATCGATCACCTCGAGGCCTAACTATGGCTACACCTTC. This codes for CASSQSITSRPNYGYTF. The chain recombines TRBV23-1 with TRBJ1-2; D uncertain. TRBV23-1 is an ORF; its function is uncertain. V lost 0 bases, J lost 0 bases, and 14 bases lay in between. This CDR3 is 17 amino acids long.